What follows are 8 T cell receptor beta chains derived from one specimen sequenced in a study of lymphopenia after photon versus proton radiotherapy. Clones were sequenced by immunoSEQ multiplex PCR, and TCRdb holds only the in-frame ones, with some missing. In the table there are about 26,000 clones, approximately 85% of which are singletons. Sequencing was performed on peripheral blood, taken from a patient treated with photon-based radiotherapy. These receptors were obtained from a man aged 30-40 years with gastric cancer.

V usage is TRBV11-2 and J usage is TRBJ1-5, with D unresolved. V was trimmed by 0 bases and J by 7 bases, leaving 10 bases between them. This CDR3 has 14 residues. Germline V CDR1 and CDR2: SGHAT, FQNNGV. The CDR3 DNA reads TGTGCCAGCAGCTTAGAGGGGAATAAACAGCCCCAGCATTTT. The encoded protein is CASSLEGNKQPQHF.

The rearrangement links TRBV18 to TRBJ2-5, with D perhaps TRBD1 (5 bases). Trimming left V 2 bases short and J 0 bases short, with 13 bases between. This CDR3 spans 16 amino acids. The germline CDR1 and CDR2 sequences are KGHSH and LQKENI. CDR3 coding DNA: TGTGCCAGCTCACCAAGGGGAAATTGGAACCAAGAGACCCAGTACTTC. It yields the protein CASSPRGNWNQETQYF.

This chain uses TRBV9 with TRBJ2-7, with D tentatively TRBD1 (7 bases). V lost 0 bases, J lost 4 bases, and 11 bases lay in between. This CDR3 is 14 amino acids long. Looked up from germline, CDR1 is SGDLS and CDR2 is YYNGEE. CDR3 residues: CASSVGGDRYEQYF. The CDR3 DNA is TGTGCCAGCAGCGTAGGGGGGGACAGATACGAGCAGTACTTC.

The chain joins TRBV29-1 to TRBJ1-1; 7 nucleotides match TRBD1. Losses at the gene ends were 7 bases for V and 4 bases for J; bases not matched to a gene: 12. This CDR3 spans 14 amino acids. Germline CDR1 is SQVTM and CDR2 is ANQGSEA. The CDR3 sequence: CSGQPGTDSTEAFF. The CDR3 DNA is TGCAGCGGCCAGCCCGGGACAGACAGCACTGAAGCTTTCTTT.

This clone was seen once. This chain joins TRBV7-6 and TRBJ2-1; 7 bases align to TRBD1. Unmatched junction bases numbered 5, after V lost 5 bases and J lost 7 bases. The CDR3 is 13 amino acids. Per germline, CDR1 SGHVS and CDR2 FNYEAQ. In nucleotides, the CDR3 is TGTGCCAGCAGCCCAATACAGGGGAATGAGCAGTTCTTC. It codes for CASSPIQGNEQFF.

The V and J genes are TRBV7-6 and TRBJ2-1, with TRBD2 identical over 10 bases. The germline gives CDR1 SGHVS, CDR2 FNYEAQ. This CDR3 region has 17 residues. V lost 1 base to trimming and J lost 2 bases; unmatched junction nucleotides: 5. The DNA for the CDR3 is TGTGCCAGCAGCTTAGATCCTCTAGCGGGAGCCTACAATGAGCAGTTCTTC. This translates into CASSLDPLAGAYNEQFF.

CDR3 region: CASTPDISSYNEQFF. CDR3 DNA sequence: TGTGCCAGCACCCCGGACATTTCCTCCTACAATGAGCAGTTCTTC. The gene calls are TRBV7-2 and TRBJ2-1, with D perhaps TRBD1 (5 bases). Trimming took off 7 bases at V and 0 bases at J, with 13 bases between the two ends. CDR1 and CDR2 (germline): SGHTA, FQGNSA. The length of the CDR3 is 15 residues. Using reference TRBV7-2 and TRBJ2-1 for the parts outside the CDR3, the full variable domain is GAGVSQSPSNKVTEKGKDVELRCDPISGHTALYWYRQSLGQGLEFLIYFQGNSAPDKSGLPSDRFSAERTGGSVSTLTIQRTQQEDSAVYLCASTPDISSYNEQFFGPGTRLTVL.

This clone appeared a few times. This sequence joins TRBV27 and TRBJ1-4; the D gene is possibly TRBD1 (6 bases). CDR1 is MNHEY, CDR2 SMNVEV, per germline (reference sequence). The CDR3 length is 17 residues. Trimming stripped 6 bases from V and 8 bases from J, with 25 bases between. The CDR3 sequence: CASSHDMRRGGGEKLFF. The DNA for the CDR3 is TGTGCCAGCAGCCACGATATGAGAAGGGGAGGGGGGGAAAAACTGTTTTTT. Variable domain in full (rest from reference TRBV27 and TRBJ1-4): EAQVTQNPRYLITVTGKKLTVTCSQNMNHEYMSWYRQDPGLGLRQIYYSMNVEVTDKGDVPEGYKVSRKEKRNFPLILESPSPNQTSLYFCASSHDMRRGGGEKLFFGSGTQLSVL.